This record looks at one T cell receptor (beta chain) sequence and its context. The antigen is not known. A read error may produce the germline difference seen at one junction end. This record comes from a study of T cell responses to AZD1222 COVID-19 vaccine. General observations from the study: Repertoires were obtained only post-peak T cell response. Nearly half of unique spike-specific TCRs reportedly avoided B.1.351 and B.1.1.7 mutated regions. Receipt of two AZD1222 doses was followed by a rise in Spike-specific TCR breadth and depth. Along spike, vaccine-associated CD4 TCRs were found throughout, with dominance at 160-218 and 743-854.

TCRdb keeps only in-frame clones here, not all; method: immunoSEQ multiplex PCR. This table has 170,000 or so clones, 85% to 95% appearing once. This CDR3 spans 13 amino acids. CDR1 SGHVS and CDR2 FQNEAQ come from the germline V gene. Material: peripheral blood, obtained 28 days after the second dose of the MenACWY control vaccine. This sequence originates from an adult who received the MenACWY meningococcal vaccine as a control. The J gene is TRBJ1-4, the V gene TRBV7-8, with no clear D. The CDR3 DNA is TGTGCCAGCAGCCTAGCGCCTGGGGAAAAACTGTTTTTT. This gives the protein CASSLAPGEKLFF.